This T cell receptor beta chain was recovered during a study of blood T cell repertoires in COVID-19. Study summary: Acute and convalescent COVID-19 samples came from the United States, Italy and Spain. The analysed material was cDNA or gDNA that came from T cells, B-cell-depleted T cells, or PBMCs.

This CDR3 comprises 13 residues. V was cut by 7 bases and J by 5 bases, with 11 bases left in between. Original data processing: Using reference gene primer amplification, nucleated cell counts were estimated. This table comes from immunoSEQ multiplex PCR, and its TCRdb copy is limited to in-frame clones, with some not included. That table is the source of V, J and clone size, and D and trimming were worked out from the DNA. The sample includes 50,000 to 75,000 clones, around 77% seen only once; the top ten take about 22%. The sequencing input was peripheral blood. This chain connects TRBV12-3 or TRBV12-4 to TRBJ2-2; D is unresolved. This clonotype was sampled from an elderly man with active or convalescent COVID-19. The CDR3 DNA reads TGTGCCAGCACCCTGGCGGATACCGGGGAGCTGTTTTTT. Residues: CASTLADTGELFF.